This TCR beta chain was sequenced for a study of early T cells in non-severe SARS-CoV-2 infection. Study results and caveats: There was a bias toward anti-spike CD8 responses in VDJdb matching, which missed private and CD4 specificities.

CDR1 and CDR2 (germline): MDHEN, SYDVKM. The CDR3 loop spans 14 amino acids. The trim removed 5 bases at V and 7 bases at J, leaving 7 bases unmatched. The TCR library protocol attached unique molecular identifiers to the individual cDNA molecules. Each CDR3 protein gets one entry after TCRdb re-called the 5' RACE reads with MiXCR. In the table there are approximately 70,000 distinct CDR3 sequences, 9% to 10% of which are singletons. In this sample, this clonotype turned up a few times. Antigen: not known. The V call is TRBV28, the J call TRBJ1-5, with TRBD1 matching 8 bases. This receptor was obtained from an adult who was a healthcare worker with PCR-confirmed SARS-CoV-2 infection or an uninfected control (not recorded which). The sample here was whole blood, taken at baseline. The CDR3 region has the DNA TGTGCCAGCAGTAAACAGGGGGGCGGGCAGCCCCAGCATTTT. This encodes CASSKQGGGQPQHF.